Each of the 6 T cell receptor beta chains below was sequenced from the same sample in a study of cytomegalovirus exposure and HLA in healthy donors. PCR employed 60 Vbeta and 13 Jbeta primers. Assay: immunoSEQ multiplex PCR; the TCRdb copy retains only in-frame clones and omits some. The sample lists some 140,000 clones; just under 80% were seen once. Material for sequencing was PBMCs. Receptors originate from a man aged 25 to 40 in good health.

This clone came up a few times. This chain connects TRBV19 to TRBJ2-5; 8 bases agree with TRBD1. From germline, CDR1 is LNHDA and CDR2 SQIVND (reference sequence). Trimming cost V 3 bases and J 3 bases; bases outside gene matches: 6. The CDR3 spans 15 residues. In DNA, the CDR3 is TGTGCCAGTAGTATTCCCGGGACAGGAAAAGAGACCCAGTACTTC. It is translated as CASSIPGTGKETQYF.

The chain links TRBV29-1 to TRBJ2-1; 8 bases agree with TRBD2. The CDR3 covers 17 residues. V lost 5 bases and J lost 0; bases outside the gene matches: 12. Germline V gives CDR1 SQVTM, CDR2 ANQGSEA. This chain's CDR3 is CSVSGLVLPSSYNEQFF. The CDR3 nucleotides are TGCAGCGTTTCGGGACTAGTCCTACCGAGCTCCTACAATGAGCAGTTCTTC.

The chain uses TRBV5-1 and TRBJ2-1, with 11 bases matching TRBD2. Germline-derived CDR1 and CDR2 are SGHRS and YFSETQ. The CDR3 runs to 13 residues. V shed 4 bases and J 14 bases; nucleotides not matched to a gene: 8. The CDR3 DNA reads as TGCGCCAGCAGCCCCCCTGTAGCGGGAGGGAAGTTCTTC. It is translated as CASSPPVAGGKFF.

This chain links TRBV28 with TRBJ2-1; a weak D match, TRBD2 (7 bases). Trimming cost V 4 bases and J 0 bases, with 22 bases left between them. The CDR3 loop spans 19 amino acids. Germline V CDR1 and CDR2: MDHEN, SYDVKM. Here the CDR3 reads CASSSLVRGPESSYNEQFF. The CDR3 region has the DNA TGTGCCAGCAGTTCGCTCGTGCGGGGGCCTGAAAGCTCCTACAATGAGCAGTTCTTC.

This chain connects TRBV7-3 to TRBJ2-1, with 7 nucleotides matching TRBD2. J was trimmed by 7 bases and V by 5 bases; bases with no gene match: 5. This CDR3 spans 13 amino acids. Germline-derived CDR1 and CDR2 are SGHTA and FQGTGA. CDR3 amino acids: CASSGPAGNEQFF. CDR3 sequence (DNA): TGTGCCAGCAGCGGGCCAGCGGGGAATGAGCAGTTCTTC.

J is TRBJ1-1 and V is TRBV7-6; tentative D call: TRBD1 (6 bases). The CDR3 consists of 15 residues. V was cut by 1 base and J by 5 bases, with 14 bases left in between. Germline-derived CDR1 and CDR2 are SGHVS and FNYEAQ. The CDR3 DNA is TGTGCCAGCAGCTTAGTTGGGGGCCCCGGGACTGAAGCTTTCTTT. Its translation: CASSLVGGPGTEAFF.